Following are 7 T cell receptor beta chains from one sample sequenced in a study of control samples from healthy donors and cancer patients. TCRdb keeps only in-frame clones here, not all; method: immunoSEQ multiplex PCR. The sample holds about 70,000 clones; roughly 86% are singletons and the top ten take under 3%. Sequenced: PBMCs. The source is a woman aged 45-65 years with head and neck cancer.

The V and J genes are TRBV27 and TRBJ1-5; perhaps TRBD1 as D (6 bases). CDR1 is MNHEY and CDR2 is SMNVEV in the germline V gene (reference sequence). V was trimmed by 3 bases and J by 5 bases, leaving 8 bases between them. The length of the CDR3 is 13 residues. The CDR3 is CASSFRGDQPQHF. The CDR3 coding sequence is TGTGCCAGCAGTTTCAGGGGCGATCAGCCCCAGCATTTT.

The chain has TRBV4-1 and TRBJ1-2, with 9 bases that match TRBD1. V lost 2 bases to trimming and J lost 2 bases; unmatched junction nucleotides: 6. The CDR3 spans 16 residues. The germline CDR1 and CDR2 sequences are MGHRA and YSYEKL. For the CDR3, the DNA is TGCGCCAGCAGCCAATTACCGGGACAGGGAAACTATGGCTACACCTTC. Protein sequence: CASSQLPGQGNYGYTF.

The gene calls are TRBV5-4 and TRBJ2-3; D unresolved. CDR3 size: 14 residues. The V and J ends lost 1 base and 2 bases respectively, with 8 bases between them. The germline V gene encodes CDR1 SGHNT and CDR2 YYREEE (reference sequence). The CDR3 region is CASSLFGPTDTQYF. CDR3 coding DNA: TGTGCCAGCAGCTTGTTCGGACCCACAGATACGCAGTATTTT.

The chain couples TRBV7-9 to TRBJ1-6; D is unresolved. There are 15 residues in the CDR3. Trimming took 1 base from V and 6 from J, leaving 10 bases between them. Looked up from germline, CDR1 is SEHNR and CDR2 is FQNEAQ (reference sequence). The CDR3 spells CASSLGRGSNSPLHF. CDR3 nucleotides: TGTGCCAGCAGCTTAGGGCGTGGGTCTAATTCACCCCTCCACTTT.

The gene calls are TRBV7-3 and TRBJ1-1, with TRBD1 matching 8 bases. Looked up from germline, CDR1 is SGHTA and CDR2 is FQGTGA. Unmatched junction bases numbered 10, after V lost 3 bases and J lost 1 base. This CDR3 comprises 17 residues. The CDR3 nucleotides are TGTGCCAGCAGCTTTCTTCCAGGGGGCGGTAGGAACACTGAAGCTTTCTTT. Amino acid sequence: CASSFLPGGGRNTEAFF.

In its sample, this clone was seen once. The J gene is TRBJ1-5, the V gene TRBV30; D is ambiguous. The CDR3 contains 15 residues. V was pared by 5 bases and J by 0 bases, with 14 bases between. Looked up from germline, CDR1 is GTSNPN and CDR2 is SVGIG (reference sequence). The CDR3 spells CAWRSRINSNQPQHF. The CDR3 DNA is TGTGCCTGGCGTTCCAGGATTAATAGCAATCAGCCCCAGCATTTT. The full variable domain, rest sourced from reference TRBV30 and TRBJ1-5, is SQTIHQWPATLVQPVGSPLSLECTVEGTSNPNLYWYRQAAGRGLQLLFYSVGIGQISSEVPQNLSASRPQDRQFILSSKKLLLSDSGFYLCAWRSRINSNQPQHFGDGTRLSIL.

J is TRBJ2-1 and V is TRBV9, with D perhaps matching TRBD2 (5 bases). The germline CDR1 and CDR2 sequences are SGDLS and YYNGEE. The CDR3 is made up of 12 amino acids. Trimming took 3 bases from V and 15 from J, leaving 16 bases between them. The CDR3 DNA reads TGTGCCAGCAGCGGACTTTCCGGGGTTCCGTTCTTC. Protein sequence: CASSGLSGVPFF.